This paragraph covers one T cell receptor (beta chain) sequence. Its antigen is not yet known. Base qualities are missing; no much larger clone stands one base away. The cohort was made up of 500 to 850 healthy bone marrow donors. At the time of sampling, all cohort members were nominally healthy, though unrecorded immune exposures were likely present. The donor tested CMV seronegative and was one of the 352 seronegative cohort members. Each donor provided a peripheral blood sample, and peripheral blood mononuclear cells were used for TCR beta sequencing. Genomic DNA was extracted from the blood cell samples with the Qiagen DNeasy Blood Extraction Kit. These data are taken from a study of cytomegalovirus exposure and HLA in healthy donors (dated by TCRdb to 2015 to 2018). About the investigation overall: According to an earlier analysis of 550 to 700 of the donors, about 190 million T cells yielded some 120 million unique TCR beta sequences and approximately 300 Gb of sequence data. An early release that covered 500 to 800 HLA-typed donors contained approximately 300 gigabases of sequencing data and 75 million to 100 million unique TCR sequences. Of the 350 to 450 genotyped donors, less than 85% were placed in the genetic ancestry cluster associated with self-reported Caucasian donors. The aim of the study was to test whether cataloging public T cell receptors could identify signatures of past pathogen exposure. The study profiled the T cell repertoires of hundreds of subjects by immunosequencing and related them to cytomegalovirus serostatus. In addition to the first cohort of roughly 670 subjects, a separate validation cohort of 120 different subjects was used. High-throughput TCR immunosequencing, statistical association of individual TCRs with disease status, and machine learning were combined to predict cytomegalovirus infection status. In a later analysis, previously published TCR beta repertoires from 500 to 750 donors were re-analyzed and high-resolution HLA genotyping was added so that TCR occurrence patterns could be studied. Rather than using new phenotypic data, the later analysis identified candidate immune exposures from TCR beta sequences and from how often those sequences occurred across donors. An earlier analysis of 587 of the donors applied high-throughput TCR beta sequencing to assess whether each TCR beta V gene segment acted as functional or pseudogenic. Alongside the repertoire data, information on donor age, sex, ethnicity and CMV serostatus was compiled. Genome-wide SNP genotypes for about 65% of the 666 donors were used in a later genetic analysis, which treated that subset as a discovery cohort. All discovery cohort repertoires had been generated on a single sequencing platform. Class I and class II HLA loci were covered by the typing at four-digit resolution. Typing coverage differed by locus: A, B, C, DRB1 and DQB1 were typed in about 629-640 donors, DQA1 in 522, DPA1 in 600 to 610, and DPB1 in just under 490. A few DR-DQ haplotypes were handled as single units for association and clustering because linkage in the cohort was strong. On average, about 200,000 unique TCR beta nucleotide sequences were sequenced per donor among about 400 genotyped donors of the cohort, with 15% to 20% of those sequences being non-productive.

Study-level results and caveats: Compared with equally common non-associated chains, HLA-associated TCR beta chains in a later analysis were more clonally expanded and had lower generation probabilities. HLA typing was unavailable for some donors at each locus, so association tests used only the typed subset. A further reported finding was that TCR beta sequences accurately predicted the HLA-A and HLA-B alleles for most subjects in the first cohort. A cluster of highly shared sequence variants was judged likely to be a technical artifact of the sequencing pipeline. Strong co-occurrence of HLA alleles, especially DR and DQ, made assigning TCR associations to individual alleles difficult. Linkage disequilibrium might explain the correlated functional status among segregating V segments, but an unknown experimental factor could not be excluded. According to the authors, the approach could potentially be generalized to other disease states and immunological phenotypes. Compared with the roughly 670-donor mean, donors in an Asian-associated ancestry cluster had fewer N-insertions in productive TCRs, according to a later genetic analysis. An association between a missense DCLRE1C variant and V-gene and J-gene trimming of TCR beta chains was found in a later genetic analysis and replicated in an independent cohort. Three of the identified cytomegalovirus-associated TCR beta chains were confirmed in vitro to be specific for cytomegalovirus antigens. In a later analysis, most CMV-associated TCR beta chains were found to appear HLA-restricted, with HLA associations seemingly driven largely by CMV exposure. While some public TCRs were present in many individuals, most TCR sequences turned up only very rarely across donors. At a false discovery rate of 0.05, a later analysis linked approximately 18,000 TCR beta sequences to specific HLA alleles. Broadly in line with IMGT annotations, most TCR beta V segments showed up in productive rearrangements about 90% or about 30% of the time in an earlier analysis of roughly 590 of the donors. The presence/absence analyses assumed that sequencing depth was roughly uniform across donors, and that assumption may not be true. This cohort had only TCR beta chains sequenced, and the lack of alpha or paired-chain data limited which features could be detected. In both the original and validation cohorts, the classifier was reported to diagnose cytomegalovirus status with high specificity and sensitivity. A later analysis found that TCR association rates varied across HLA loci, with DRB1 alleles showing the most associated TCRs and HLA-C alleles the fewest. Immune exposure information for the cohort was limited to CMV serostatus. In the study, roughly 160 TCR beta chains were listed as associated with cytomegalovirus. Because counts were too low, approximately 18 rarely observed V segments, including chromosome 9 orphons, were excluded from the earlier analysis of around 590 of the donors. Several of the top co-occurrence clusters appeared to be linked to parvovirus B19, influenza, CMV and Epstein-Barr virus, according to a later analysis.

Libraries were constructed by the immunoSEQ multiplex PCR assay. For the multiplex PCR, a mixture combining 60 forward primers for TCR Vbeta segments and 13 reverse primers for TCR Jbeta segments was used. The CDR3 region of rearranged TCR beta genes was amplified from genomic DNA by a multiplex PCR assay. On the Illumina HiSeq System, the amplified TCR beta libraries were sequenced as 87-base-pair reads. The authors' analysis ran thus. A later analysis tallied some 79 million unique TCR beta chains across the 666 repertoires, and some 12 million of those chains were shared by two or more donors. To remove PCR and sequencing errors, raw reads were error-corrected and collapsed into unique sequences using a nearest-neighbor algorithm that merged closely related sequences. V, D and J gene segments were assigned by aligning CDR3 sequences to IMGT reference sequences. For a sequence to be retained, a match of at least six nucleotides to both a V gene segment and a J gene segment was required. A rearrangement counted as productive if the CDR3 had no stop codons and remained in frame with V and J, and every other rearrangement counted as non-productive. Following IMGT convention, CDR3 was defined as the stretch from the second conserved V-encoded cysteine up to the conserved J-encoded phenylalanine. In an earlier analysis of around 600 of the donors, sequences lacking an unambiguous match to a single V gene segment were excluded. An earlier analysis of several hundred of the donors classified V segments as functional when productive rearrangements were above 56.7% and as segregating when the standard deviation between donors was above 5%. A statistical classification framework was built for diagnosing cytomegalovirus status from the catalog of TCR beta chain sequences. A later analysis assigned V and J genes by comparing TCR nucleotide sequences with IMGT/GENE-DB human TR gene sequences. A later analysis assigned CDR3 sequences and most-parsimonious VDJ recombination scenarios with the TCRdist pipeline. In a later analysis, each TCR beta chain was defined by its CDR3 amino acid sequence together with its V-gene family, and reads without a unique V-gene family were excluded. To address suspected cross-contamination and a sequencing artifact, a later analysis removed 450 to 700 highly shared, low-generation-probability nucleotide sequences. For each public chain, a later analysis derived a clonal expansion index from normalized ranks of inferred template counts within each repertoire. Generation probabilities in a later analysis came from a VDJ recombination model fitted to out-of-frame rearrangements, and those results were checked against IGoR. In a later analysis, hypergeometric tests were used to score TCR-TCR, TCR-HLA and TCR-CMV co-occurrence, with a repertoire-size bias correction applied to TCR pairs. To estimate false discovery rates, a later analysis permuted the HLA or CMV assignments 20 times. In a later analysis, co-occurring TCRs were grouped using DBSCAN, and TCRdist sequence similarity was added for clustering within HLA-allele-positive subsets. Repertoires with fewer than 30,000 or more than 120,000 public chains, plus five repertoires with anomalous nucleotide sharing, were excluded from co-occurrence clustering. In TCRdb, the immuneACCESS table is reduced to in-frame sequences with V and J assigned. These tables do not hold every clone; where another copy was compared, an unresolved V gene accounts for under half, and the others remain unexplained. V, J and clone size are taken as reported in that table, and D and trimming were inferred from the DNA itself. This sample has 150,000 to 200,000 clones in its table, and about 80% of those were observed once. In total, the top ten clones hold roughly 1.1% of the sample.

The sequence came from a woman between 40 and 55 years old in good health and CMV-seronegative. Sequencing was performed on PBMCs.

The DNA sequence follows: TGTGCCAGCGGCCGCGAACCGACAGATTACAATGAGCAGTTCTTC. Translation gives CASGREPTDYNEQFF. Recombination joined TRBV6-4 with TRBJ2-1; TRBD1 is a weak D gene call, 5 bases matching. CDR1 and CDR2 are drawn from the germline V gene: MRHNA, SNTAGT. There are 15 amino acids in the CDR3, from cysteine to phenylalanine inclusive. CDR3 DNA only is kept here, 45 bases in frame from base 1. The junction shows trimming of 8 bases on V and 4 bases on J, plus 18 bases between the germline ends.